Described below is a single T cell receptor (beta chain) sequence and its context. Its target antigen remains unknown. Library generation was performed with 5' RACE. Each TCR library was prepared from about 3.5 ug of total RNA. cDNA was synthesized with SMARTScribe reverse transcriptase in eight separate reactions per sample. Unique molecular identifiers containing a 6-nucleotide sample barcode were introduced through template switching during cDNA synthesis. Two nested PCRs of about 17 and 10 cycles amplified the TCRalpha and TCRbeta cDNA, and bead purification followed each PCR. Before amplification, cDNA was treated with uracil DNA-glycosylase and purified using the QIAquick PCR purification kit. In the second PCR, Illumina TruSeq-compatible adapters and sample-specific barcodes were added. TapeStation and Qubit were used to check library quality and concentration, and about 5 ng of each library was pooled. Pooled libraries were sequenced on an Illumina HiSeq2500 single-index Rapid Run with 2 x 100 bp reads and custom sequencing primers. Under the source paper's analysis protocol: MiGEC version 1.2.6 was used for UMI-based consensus assembly, which corrected PCR and sequencing errors. V(D)J alignment, clonotype assembly and CDR3 extraction were performed with MiXCR version 2.1.1. Gene usage, clonotype sharing and MAIT/NKT TCR abundance were normalised by analysing the top 1000, 10 000 and 20 000 clonotypes per sample. Diversity was computed as the inverse Simpson index with the vegan R package after downsampling to 27 000 UMIs. Paired Mann-Whitney U tests on discordant twin pairs were used, with Benjamini-Hochberg multiple-testing correction. TCRdb reprocessed the reads; each CDR3 protein sequence makes one entry, and DNA is unavailable. The authors' filters were not applied to this entry. The sample table holds around 450,000 distinct CDR3 sequences. The top ten clones comprise about 2.6% of the sample.

From each donor, an approximately 2.3 ml peripheral blood sample was collected into PAXgene tubes and kept at -80 degrees C. Without any T cell sorting, total RNA was extracted from whole blood using the PAXgene blood miRNA kit on an automated QIAcube. Peripheral blood from monozygotic twin pairs concordant or discordant for inflammatory bowel disease was subjected to deep TCRalpha and TCRbeta repertoire profiling with unique molecular barcoding. Smoking habits were recorded for all twin pairs, and individuals were classified as current, former or never smokers. This record comes from a study of monozygotic twins with inflammatory bowel disease (dated by TCRdb to between 2018 and 2021). As for the study more broadly: The complete study included some 28 monozygotic twin pairs: 19 IBD-discordant Danish pairs and nine German pairs, of which four were IBD-concordant and five were IBD-discordant. Each individual had, on average, about 151 000 unique TCRalpha sequences and 181 000 unique TCRbeta sequences available for analysis. Within discordant pairs, disease-associated traits were sought mainly by comparing IBD patients with their genetically identical healthy co-twins.

The CDR3 numbers 13 residues from cysteine through phenylalanine. DNA was not recorded. CDR1 and CDR2, per the germline V gene, are SGHVS and FQNEAQ. What the study reported, not specific to this receptor: The results gave no support for a single strong signal or clonotype linked to IBD. IBD patients had lower TCRbeta repertoire diversity, measured by the inverse Simpson index, than their healthy co-twins. Repertoire similarity did not differ between concordant and discordant twins, possibly due to limited statistical power. Compared with healthy twins, IBD patients had fewer clonotypes in common with other individuals, a difference most pronounced in patients showing signs of disease activity. Different T cell subtypes could not be distinguished in the analysis. Differing immunosuppressive treatments among patients may have added background noise and inter-individual variability to the repertoires.

The rearrangement joined TRBV7-8 to TRBJ2-2; TCRdb proposes TRBD2, but this gene call is untestable without DNA. The sequenced sample was blood. This clonotype was obtained from a human donor with ulcerative colitis or Crohn's disease, or a healthy co-twin of an affected twin (not recorded which). The CDR3 is CASRRLGAGELFF.